The clone carrying this T cell receptor beta chain showed up just a few times. Between the trimmed V and J ends, which lost 0 bases and 4 bases, there was a span of 12 bases. This CDR3 region has 15 residues. Looked up from germline, CDR1 is MGHRA and CDR2 is YSYEKL. These data belong to a study of blood T cell repertoires in COVID-19. Profiling relied on immunoSEQ multiplex PCR, and the TCRdb table lists in-frame clones only, not all of them. The table includes about 98,000 clones, roughly 82% detected once. The chain recombines TRBV4-1 with TRBJ1-2; D might be TRBD1 (5 bases). Sequencing was done on a sample of peripheral blood. The receptor's source is a man between 65 and 85 years old with active or convalescent COVID-19. This CDR3 reads CASSQEGQGTYGYTF. In nucleotides, the CDR3 is TGCGCCAGCAGCCAAGAGGGGCAGGGTACCTATGGCTACACCTTC.